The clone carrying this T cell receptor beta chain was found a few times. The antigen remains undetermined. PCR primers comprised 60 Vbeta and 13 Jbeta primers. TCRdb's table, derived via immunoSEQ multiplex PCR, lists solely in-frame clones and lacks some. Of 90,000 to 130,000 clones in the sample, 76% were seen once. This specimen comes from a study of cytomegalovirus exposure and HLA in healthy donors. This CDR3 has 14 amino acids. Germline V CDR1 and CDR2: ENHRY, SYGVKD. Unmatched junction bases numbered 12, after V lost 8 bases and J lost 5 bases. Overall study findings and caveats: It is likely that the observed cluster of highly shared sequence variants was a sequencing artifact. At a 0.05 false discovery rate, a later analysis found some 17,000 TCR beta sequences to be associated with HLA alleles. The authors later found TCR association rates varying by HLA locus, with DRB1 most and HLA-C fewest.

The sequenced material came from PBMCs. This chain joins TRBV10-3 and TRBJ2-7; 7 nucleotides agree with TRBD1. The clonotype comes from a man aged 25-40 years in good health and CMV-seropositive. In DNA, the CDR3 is TGTGCCATCGGGGGCTCGACAGGGACGGACGAGCAGTACTTC. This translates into CAIGGSTGTDEQYF.